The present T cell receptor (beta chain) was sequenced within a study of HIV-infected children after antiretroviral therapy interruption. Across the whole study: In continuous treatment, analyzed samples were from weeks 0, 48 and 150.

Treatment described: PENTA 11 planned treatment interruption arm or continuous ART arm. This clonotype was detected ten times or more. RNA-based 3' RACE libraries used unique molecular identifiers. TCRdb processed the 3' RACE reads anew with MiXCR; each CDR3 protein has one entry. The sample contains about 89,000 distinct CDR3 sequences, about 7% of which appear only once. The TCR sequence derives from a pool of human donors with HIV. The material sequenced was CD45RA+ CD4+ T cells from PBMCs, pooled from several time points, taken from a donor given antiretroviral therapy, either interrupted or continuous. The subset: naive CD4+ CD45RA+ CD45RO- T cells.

The CDR3 here is CASGLTQGPIYEQYF. CDR3 bases: TGTGCCAGCGGACTAACACAGGGGCCCATTTACGAGCAGTACTTC. V usage is TRBV6-5 and J usage is TRBJ2-7; D possibly corresponds to TRBD1 (7 bases). There are 15 residues in the CDR3. V lost 8 bases, J lost 4 bases, and 21 bases lay in between. The germline gives CDR1 MNHEY, CDR2 SVGAGI.